A single sample is the source of the 7 T cell receptor beta chains below, sequenced in a study of T cells in Graves' hyperthyroidism and ophthalmopathy. Researchers amplified the TCR beta CDR3 regions from RNA transcripts. Researchers ran a first-round RT-PCR on the TCR CDR3 using the HTBI primer set. TCRdb processed the multiplex PCR reads anew with MiXCR; each CDR3 protein has one entry. The sample gives 700,000 or so distinct CDR3 sequences, roughly 15% of which show up once; around 8% is in the top ten. Sequenced sample: blood. These TCRs come from a man younger than 30 with Graves' hyperthyroidism.

This chain uses TRBV3-1 with TRBJ1-2; the D gene is possibly TRBD1 (5 bases). Deletions cut 3 bases from V and 6 bases from J, with 8 bases between. CDR3 length: 12 residues. The germline gives CDR1 LGHDT, CDR2 YNNKEL (reference sequence). CDR3: CASSHREDGYTF. The DNA for the CDR3 is TGTGCCAGCAGCCACAGGGAGGATGGCTACACCTTC.

This clonotype was seen ten or more times. This chain uses TRBV11-1 with TRBJ2-3; no clear D. The CDR3 covers 16 residues. V was pared by 5 bases and J by 2 bases, with 17 bases between. Germline V gene sequence: CDR1 SGHAT, CDR2 FQDESV (reference sequence). The CDR3 sequence: CASSPPTSRLTDTQYF. The CDR3 DNA reads as TGTGCCAGCAGCCCCCCCACGAGCAGACTCACAGATACGCAGTATTTT. Looking up the rest from reference TRBV11-1 and TRBJ2-3 gives the full variable domain: EAEVAQSPRYKITEKSQAVAFWCDPISGHATLYWYRQILGQGPELLVQFQDESVVDDSQLPKDRFSAERLKGVDSTLKIQPAELGDSAMYLCASSPPTSRLTDTQYFGPGTRLTVL.

This clonotype appeared many times. The chain employs TRBV28 and TRBJ2-7; TRBD1 matches 8 bases. Germline trimming cut 6 bases from V and 3 bases from J; bases unmatched to any gene: 13. Germline-derived CDR1 and CDR2 are MDHEN and SYDVKM. The CDR3 extends over 16 amino acids. The CDR3 DNA is TGTGCCAGCAGAAATTATGGACAGGGATTAATCTACGAGCAGTACTTC. Protein sequence: CASRNYGQGLIYEQYF.

This clonotype was seen at least ten times. The chain employs TRBV3-1 and TRBJ2-7, with 10 bases fitting TRBD2. The CDR3 spans 16 residues. J gave up 5 bases and V 0 bases, and 7 bases lay outside the gene matches. In germline, CDR1 is LGHDT, CDR2 YNNKEL (reference sequence). The CDR3 spells CASSQEPSGSGDEQYF. In DNA, the CDR3 is TGTGCCAGCAGCCAAGAACCTAGCGGGAGTGGCGACGAGCAGTACTTC.

The V and J genes are TRBV20-1 and TRBJ2-7; 7 nucleotides match TRBD1. Germline CDR1 reads DFQATT; CDR2 reads SNEGSKA (reference sequence). J lost 4 bases, V lost 5 bases, and 8 bases had no gene match. The CDR3 runs 13 residues. The CDR3 sequence is CSAAGTVSYEQYF. CDR3 DNA: TGCAGTGCTGCCGGGACAGTTTCTTACGAGCAGTACTTC.

On this clonotype: Given a much more abundant clone one base away, this may be a read error. The rearrangement joins TRBV5-1 to TRBJ2-1; TRBD1 might be the D (6 bases). V lost 7 bases and J 5 bases, leaving 13 bases between the germline ends. There are 13 residues in the CDR3. Per germline, CDR1 SGHRS and CDR2 YFSETQ. Here the CDR3 DNA reads TGCGCCAGCGGCGAAGGACAGAACAATGAGCAGTTCTTC. Translation: CASGEGQNNEQFF.

The table lists this clonotype with a few counts. The rearrangement uses TRBV7-3 and TRBJ2-1; D remains unclear. Germline V gene sequence: CDR1 SGHTA, CDR2 FQGTGA. The CDR3 sequence is 16 residues long. Trimming cost V 2 bases and J 2 bases, with 13 bases left between them. CDR3 nucleotide sequence: TGTGCCAGCAGCTTATTCTTGGACGGACCCTACAATGAGCAGTTCTTC. Amino acid sequence: CASSLFLDGPYNEQFF.